Given below is one T cell receptor beta chain in context. Time point denoted: sample taken at primary tumor resection. No cell sorting; template was whole RNA from tumor, lung tissue or PBMC. Donation came from some 72 patients with untreated early-stage non-small cell lung cancer. This record belongs to a study of spatial heterogeneity in lung cancer. Background on the study: The count of detected beta-chain sequences consistently exceeded that of alpha-chain sequences.

Trimming took off 1 base at V and 5 bases at J, with 12 bases between the two ends. Germline assignment: CDR1 MRHNA and CDR2 SNTAGT. The CDR3 totals 14 residues. TCRdb ran MiXCR on the 5' RACE reads and lists one entry per CDR3 protein. The data hold around 60,000 distinct CDR3 sequences, with 7.5% to 9% observed a single time. The chain is built from TRBV6-4 and TRBJ2-7; TRBD1 might be the D (6 bases). Material: PBMCs, obtained at surgery. The clonotype originates from a female donor with early-stage non-small cell lung cancer. The CDR3: CASSDWAGADEQYF. CDR3 bases: TGTGCCAGCAGTGACTGGGCAGGGGCGGACGAGCAGTACTTC.